This T cell receptor (beta chain) was obtained from a study of shared clonotypes between healthy human individuals (TCRdb year 2020). Context from the whole study: Three men and two women, aged 18 to 49 years, made up the cohort. Per donor, three plates each were used for CD4 naive and CD4 memory, two for CD8 naive, and one for CD8 memory. Leukapheresis yielded between about 0.85 and 10 billion PBMCs per donor. To increase sequencing depth and limit assay-specific biases, different laboratories used diverse techniques to prepare libraries and sequence TCR repertoires. To estimate repertoire size and how much clonotypes are shared between individuals, the study performed deep sequencing of blood TCR repertoires from a few healthy adults.

Donors were healthy HIV-negative adults with no recently reported acute infections or vaccinations. All donors were Caucasian adults living in Nashville, Tennessee, USA. CD4+ T cells were enriched by magnetic negative selection, after which naive cells were positively selected on CD45RA and the negative fraction was taken as the memory subset. Blood was obtained by leukapheresis, after which PBMCs were separated by Ficoll-Histopaque density gradient centrifugation and cryopreserved in liquid nitrogen vapor phase. Analytical flow cytometry was used to check the purity and quantity of every magnetically sorted T cell population. Genomic DNA was isolated from each sorted fraction and quantified by UV absorbance on a Nanodrop 2000c. Using the deep immunoSEQ assay, multiplex PCR amplified TCR CDR3 regions from genomic DNA. Extracted genomic DNA from each cell subset was distributed evenly across all wells of several immunoSEQ 96-well plates, and each plate was treated as a replicate. Each replicate PCR for sorted subsets received approximately 200 ng genomic DNA, equal to around 32,000 T cell genomes. Purified libraries were measured with a Qubit 3.0 fluorometer, size-checked on a Bioanalyzer 2100, and measured again with the KAPA Library Quantification kit. Every immunoSEQ 96-well plate was sequenced on a separate single-read 150-cycle Illumina NextSeq 550 flow cell. As for the authors' bioinformatics: Because the immunoSEQ output held only junctional sequences and lacked quality scores, the filtering could not match the filtering applied to full-length reads. To assign V/J genes and CDR3, sequences were annotated against IMGT germline references using PyIR, a Python wrapper for IgBLAST v1.9. Reads were removed for weak V/J assignments (E-value above 1e-6), missing CDR3, stop codons, out-of-frame junctions, or ambiguous translated residues. V3J clonotypes were defined by identical inferred V gene, J gene, and CDR3 amino acid sequence. The percentage overlap between two repertoires was calculated by dividing the number of shared unique clonotypes by the size of the smaller repertoire. RTK rarefaction, the Chao1 estimator, and Recon v2.1 estimates of unobserved clonotypes were used to assess repertoire richness. Generation probabilities were computed with OLGA for all TCRbeta clonotypes obtained by the gDNA method from several donors. Imported from immuneACCESS, the table was reduced by TCRdb to in-frame sequences with V and J called. These copies leave out some clones; in studies compared against another copy, an unresolved V gene accounts for under half, and the cause of the remainder is not known. V and J calls and clone size are as listed in that table; D and trimming were resolved from the DNA. This sample is represented by under 1,900,000 clones; about 98.5% of them were singletons. The ten most abundant clones make up around 0.38% of the sample.

Broader findings and caveats from the paper: Sharing across a handful of donors was observed for 4.5% to 6.5% of naive CD4, around 3.5% of naive CD8, over 2% of memory CD4, and roughly 0.4% of memory CD8 clonotypes. Even with the large sequencing depth, rarefaction of the sorted-subset datasets indicated that sequencing was incomplete. Higher generation probabilities were observed for clonotypes shared by all four sorted-subset donors than for non-shared clonotypes. The small number of donors limited the genetic and exposure-history diversity represented. Pairwise subsampling indicated that sequencing depth was expected to affect the degree of clonotype sharing among donors. Larger estimated clonotype richness was generally found for naive subsets than for memory subsets. Only blood was sampled, and tissue TCR repertoires likely differ from those in blood.

According to the germline V gene (reference sequence), CDR1 reads LNHDA and CDR2 reads SQIVND. The CDR3 runs 15 amino acids, cysteine and phenylalanine included. Only the CDR3 DNA is retained, 45 bases long and in frame from the first base. After removal of 10 bases from V and 0 bases from J, the junction retains 9 bases not matched to a gene. A note on this clone: Its antigen has not been determined. It has no much larger one-base neighbor in the sample; base qualities were not kept.

This chain is built from TRBV19 and TRBJ1-5; a stretch of 7 junction bases matches TRBD1. The source is a man younger than 40 in good health. Sequencing used naive CD4+ T cells sorted from blood. The cell subset or site label, as the study defines it: CD45RA+ positively selected. The CDR3 region reads CATRQGAYSNQPQHF. DNA sequence: TGTGCCACCCGACAGGGAGCGTATAGCAATCAGCCCCAGCATTTT.